The rows below give T cell receptor beta chains drawn from one sample of a study of blood T cells in healthy people across ages. Via MiXCR, TCRdb re-called the 5' RACE reads, giving one row per CDR3 protein. The data contain 650,000 to 700,000 distinct CDR3 sequences, 32% of them singletons. Sequencing used blood. These receptors all come from a woman aged 80 or older in good health. Both conserved end residues are part of each CDR3. The D gene is left open where the match is weak. Rows may omit the clone size; those that give it use once, few, many or a size class.

CDR3 DNA,CDR3 protein,D gene,V gene,J gene,clone size
TGTGCCAGCAGCGGCCCTTACGATACGCAGTATTTT,CASSGPYDTQYF,.,TRBV7-6,TRBJ2-3,many
TGTGCCACCAGCTTACTGGGGGGGGGGGCCAATGAGCAGTTCTTC,CATSLLGGGANEQFF,.,TRBV15,TRBJ2-1,many
TGCGCCAGCAGCCAAGATGTTGCGGGCCAGCCCCAGCATTTT,CASSQDVAGQPQHF,.,TRBV4-3,TRBJ1-5,.
TGTGCCAGCACCCGGACGGGGAAATACGAGCAGTACTTC,CASTRTGKYEQYF,.,TRBV7-8,TRBJ2-7,many
TGTGCCAGTAGTATAGGAGGTAGCGGGGGGCGACAAGAGACCCAGTACTTC,CASSIGGSGGRQETQYF,TRBD2,TRBV19,TRBJ2-5,few
TGTGCTAGTGGTCGAATTGCGGACAGGTGGTCAAGCTACACCTTC,CASGRIADRWSSYTF,TRBD1,TRBV12-5,TRBJ1-2,many
TGTGCCAGCAGCTTGTGGCCTAGCGGGGGGGCGGAGTACAATGAGCAGTTCTTC,CASSLWPSGGAEYNEQFF,TRBD2,TRBV5-5,TRBJ2-1,many
TGTGCCAGCATGGGCGTTTACGAGCAGTACTTC,CASMGVYEQYF,.,TRBV28,TRBJ2-7,many
TGTGCCAGCAGTGAAGTGGTAGCGGGGGGGCAGGGTACGCAGTATTTT,CASSEVVAGGQGTQYF,TRBD2,TRBV6-1,TRBJ2-3,many
TGTGCCATCAGCCTCCGGGACACGAATAATTATGGCTACACCTTC,CAISLRDTNNYGYTF,.,TRBV10-3,TRBJ1-2,many
TGTGCCAGTGCCGGGGACACTGAAGCTTTCTTT,CASAGDTEAFF,.,TRBV19,TRBJ1-1,.
TGTGCCAGCAGCGAACGACTCAATTCACCCCTCCACTTT,CASSERLNSPLHF,.,TRBV7-2,TRBJ1-6,many
TGTGCCAGCAGCTTAACAGCGGGGGGGCCTACCGGGGAGCTGTTTTTT,CASSLTAGGPTGELFF,TRBD2,TRBV9,TRBJ2-2,.
TGCAGTGCTAGGGGACTAGCGGGGGGGCGAGAGACCCAGTACTTC,CSARGLAGGRETQYF,TRBD2,TRBV20-1,TRBJ2-5,many
TGTGCCAGCAGCGTACGGAGGGGGGGTCTGGCCGGGGAGCTGTTTTTT,CASSVRRGGLAGELFF,.,TRBV9,TRBJ2-2,.
TGTGCCAGCAGCTCTGGACAGGGACGGCAGTACTTC,CASSSGQGRQYF,TRBD1,TRBV7-3,TRBJ2-7,many
TGCAGTGCTAGAGTTCAGGGGGCTTGGAATGAGCAGTTCTTC,CSARVQGAWNEQFF,TRBD1,TRBV20-1,TRBJ2-1,many
TGTGCCAGCAGTTCGCAATCGCGTGGGGAAAAACTGTTTTTT,CASSSQSRGEKLFF,.,TRBV27,TRBJ1-4,.
TGCAGCGTGACCGGGACTTCTCGAGGGGGAAACACCATATATTTT,CSVTGTSRGGNTIYF,.,TRBV29-1,TRBJ1-3,once
TGTGCCAGCAGTTACTCGTCGGGGACGGGCAATCAGCCCCAGCATTTT,CASSYSSGTGNQPQHF,.,TRBV6-2/TRBV6-3,TRBJ1-5,few
TGTGCCAGCCAAATTGGGGGTTATAGCAATCAGCCCCAGCATTTT,CASQIGGYSNQPQHF,.,TRBV12-3/TRBV12-4,TRBJ1-5,once
TGTGCCACCAGTGATGGACAGGGAGTGTGGGGCGAGACCCAGTACTTC,CATSDGQGVWGETQYF,TRBD1,TRBV24-1,TRBJ2-5,many
TGTGCCATCACCCAGGGGTCCGGAAACACCATATATTTT,CAITQGSGNTIYF,.,TRBV10-3,TRBJ1-3,few
TGTGCCAGCAGCTTTAGGGAGTACAATGAGCAGTACTTC,CASSFREYNEQYF,.,TRBV11-3,TRBJ2-7,.
TGTGCCAGCAGCTTTGGGGCCGGAAGCGCAGATACGCAGTATTTT,CASSFGAGSADTQYF,.,TRBV11-2,TRBJ2-3,.
TGCAGTGCTAGTGTTCCGGGACCCCACACAGATACGCAGTATTTT,CSASVPGPHTDTQYF,.,TRBV20-1,TRBJ2-3,many
TGCAGCGTTACTGAACAGGGGGATAGCAATCAGCCCCAGCATTTT,CSVTEQGDSNQPQHF,TRBD1,TRBV29-1,TRBJ1-5,many
TGCAGCGTTTCCCCGACAAGCGGAGATGAAAAACTGTTTTTT,CSVSPTSGDEKLFF,.,TRBV29-1,TRBJ1-4,.
TGTGCCAGCAGCTTAGGGGCGGAGGCCCGCACAGATACGCAGTATTTT,CASSLGAEARTDTQYF,.,TRBV7-2,TRBJ2-3,few
TGTGCCAGCAGCGTCTCGGGGGGACCTGGGGAGACCCAGTACTTC,CASSVSGGPGETQYF,TRBD2,TRBV7-2,TRBJ2-5,many